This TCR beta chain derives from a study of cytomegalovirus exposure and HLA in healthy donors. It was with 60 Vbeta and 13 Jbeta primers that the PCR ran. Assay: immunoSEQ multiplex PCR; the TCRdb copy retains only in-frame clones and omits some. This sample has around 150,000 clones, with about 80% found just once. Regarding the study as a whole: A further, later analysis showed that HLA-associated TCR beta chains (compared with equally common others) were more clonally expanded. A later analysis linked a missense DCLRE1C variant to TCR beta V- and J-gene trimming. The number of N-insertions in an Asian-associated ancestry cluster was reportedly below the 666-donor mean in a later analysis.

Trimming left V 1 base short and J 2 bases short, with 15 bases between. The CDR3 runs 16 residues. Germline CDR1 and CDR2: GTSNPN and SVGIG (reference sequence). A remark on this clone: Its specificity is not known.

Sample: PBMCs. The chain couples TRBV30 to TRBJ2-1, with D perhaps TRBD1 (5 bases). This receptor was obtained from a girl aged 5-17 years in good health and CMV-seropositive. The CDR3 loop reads CAWSARVGFAYNEQFF. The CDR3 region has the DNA TGTGCCTGGAGTGCCAGGGTAGGATTCGCCTACAATGAGCAGTTCTTC.